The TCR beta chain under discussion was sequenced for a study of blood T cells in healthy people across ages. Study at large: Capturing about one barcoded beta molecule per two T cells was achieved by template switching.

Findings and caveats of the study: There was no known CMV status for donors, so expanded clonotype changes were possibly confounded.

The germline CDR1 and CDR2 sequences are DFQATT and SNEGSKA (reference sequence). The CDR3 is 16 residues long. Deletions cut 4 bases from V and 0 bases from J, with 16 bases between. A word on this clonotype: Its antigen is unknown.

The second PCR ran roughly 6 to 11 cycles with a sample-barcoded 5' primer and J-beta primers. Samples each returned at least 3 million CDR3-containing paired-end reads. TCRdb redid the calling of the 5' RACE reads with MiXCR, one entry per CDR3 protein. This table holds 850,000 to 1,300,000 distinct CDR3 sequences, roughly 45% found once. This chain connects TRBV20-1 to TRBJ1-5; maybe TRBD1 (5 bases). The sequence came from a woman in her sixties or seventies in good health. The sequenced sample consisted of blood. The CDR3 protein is CSAKQATPNSNQPQHF. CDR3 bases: TGCAGTGCTAAACAGGCTACTCCCAATAGCAATCAGCCCCAGCATTTT.